A selection of T cell receptor beta chains follows, all from one sample in a study of control samples from healthy donors and cancer patients. Only in-frame clones appear in the TCRdb table, and some are missing; sequencing was by immunoSEQ multiplex PCR. The top ten hold around 2% of the sample, which has 95,000 to 150,000 clones, roughly 87% seen once. The specimen was blood. The receptors stem from a man in his late teens or twenties in good health. Both conserved end residues are part of each CDR3. Fields, in order: CDR3 length, clone size, J gene, V gene, D gene, CDR3 protein, CDR3 DNA. The D gene is left open where the match is weak. Only part of the rows carry a size: once, few, many, or a class if the clone is expanded.

9 NA TRBJ1-1 TRBV7-9 NA CASSSETFF TGTGCCAGCAGCTCAGAAACTTTCTTT
18 NA TRBJ1-2 TRBV12-2 NA CASRLVRGPLLANYGYTF TGTGCAAGTCGCTTAGTTAGGGGACCGCTTTTAGCTAACTATGGCTACACCTTC
15 NA TRBJ2-1 TRBV19 NA CATKKRAISYNEQFF TGTGCCACCAAGAAGCGGGCCATCTCCTACAATGAGCAGTTCTTC
16 NA TRBJ2-1 TRBV24-1 TRBD2 CATSDPSGASYNEQFF TGTGCCACCAGTGACCCTAGCGGGGCCTCCTACAATGAGCAGTTCTTC
15 NA TRBJ1-1 TRBV7-9 NA CASSFLLSLSTEAFF TGTGCCAGCAGCTTTCTGCTCAGCCTGAGTACTGAAGCTTTCTTT
15 NA TRBJ2-3 TRBV24-1 TRBD2 CATSDTGTSADTQYF TGTGCCACCAGTGATACCGGGACTAGCGCAGATACGCAGTATTTT
15 NA TRBJ2-1 TRBV24-1 TRBD2 CATRTSGGSYNEQFF TGTGCCACCCGAACTAGCGGGGGCTCCTACAATGAGCAGTTCTTC
14 NA TRBJ1-2 TRBV6-2/TRBV6-3 NA CASSFKGMGYGYTF TGTGCCAGCAGTTTCAAGGGTATGGGCTATGGCTACACCTTC
15 few TRBJ1-2 TRBV28 TRBD1 CASSLLGQESYGYTF TGTGCCAGCAGTTTACTCGGACAGGAGTCTTATGGCTACACCTTC
13 NA TRBJ1-1 TRBV18 NA CASSPGSRVGAFF TGTGCCAGCTCACCAGGCTCGCGCGTGGGAGCTTTCTTT
17 NA TRBJ1-1 TRBV5-1 NA CASSLTYVRATNTEAFF TGCGCCAGCAGCTTGACTTATGTCAGAGCCACGAACACTGAAGCTTTCTTT
15 NA TRBJ2-5 TRBV5-1 TRBD2 CASSRSGTRQETQYF TGCGCCAGCAGCAGGTCCGGGACTAGACAAGAGACCCAGTACTTC
11 NA TRBJ2-7 TRBV24-1 NA CATSDYYEQYF TGTGCCACCAGTGATTACTACGAGCAGTACTTC
14 NA TRBJ1-6 TRBV6-4 TRBD1 CASSDGQGNSPLHF TGTGCCAGCAGTGACGGACAGGGTAATTCACCCCTCCACTTT